Detailed here is one T cell receptor beta chain. This clone was observed a handful of times. Its antigen is currently not known. The record has no base qualities; no much larger clone is one base away. The CDR3, from cysteine to phenylalanine, totals 14 residues. Just CDR3 DNA is preserved here, 42 bases in frame from base 1. CDR1 and CDR2 (SNHLY, FYNNEI) derive from the germline V gene. The germline V end is reduced by 7 bases and the J end by 3 bases; junction bases left unmatched: 5. The sample comes from a study of cytomegalovirus exposure and HLA in healthy donors (dated by TCRdb to between 2016 and 2019). Notes on the research overall: An earlier analysis of approximately 550 of the donors reported 276 Gb of sequence data and about 100 million unique TCR beta sequences from some 180 million T cells. To decide whether each TCR beta V gene segment behaved as functional or pseudogenic, an earlier analysis of fewer than 750 of the donors relied on high-throughput TCR beta sequencing. In a later genetic analysis, genome-wide SNP genotypes for 398 of the 666 donors were used, and that subset was treated as a discovery cohort. Of the roughly 400 genotyped donors, about 80% fell in the genetic ancestry cluster associated with self-reported Caucasian donors. Rather than using new phenotypic data, the later analysis identified candidate immune exposures from TCR beta sequences and from how often those sequences occurred across donors. The study used immunosequencing to profile the T cell repertoires of 666 subjects and linked those repertoires to cytomegalovirus serostatus. All discovery cohort repertoires had been generated using a single sequencing platform. The study combined high-throughput TCR immunosequencing, statistical association of individual TCRs with disease status, and machine learning to predict cytomegalovirus infection status. Because of strong linkage in the cohort, five DR-DQ haplotypes were treated as single units for association and clustering. An early release covering roughly 640 HLA-typed donors comprised approximately 300 gigabases of sequencing data and approximately 85 million unique TCR sequences. To study patterns of TCR occurrence, a later analysis re-analyzed previously published TCR beta repertoires from 650 to 750 donors and added high-resolution HLA genotyping. Besides the first cohort of about 730 subjects, a separate validation cohort made up of 120 different subjects was used. HLA typing covered class I and class II loci at four-digit resolution. Among about 400 genotyped donors of the cohort, an average of about 220,000 unique TCR beta nucleotide sequences was sequenced per donor, of which 15% to 20% were non-productive. The number of typed donors differed by locus: 629-630 for A, B, C, DRB1 and DQB1; about 520 for DQA1; some 590 for DPA1; and around 490 for DPB1. The study was designed to test whether signatures of past pathogen exposure could be identified by cataloging public T cell receptors. Donor age, sex, ethnicity and CMV serostatus were compiled alongside the repertoire data. Study-wide findings and limitations: Because some donors lacked HLA typing at each locus, the association tests relied only on the typed subset. Assigning TCR associations to individual alleles was difficult when HLA alleles, especially DR and DQ, strongly co-occurred. Linkage disequilibrium might explain the correlated functional status among segregating V segments, but an unknown experimental factor could not be ruled out. In a later analysis, HLA-associated TCR beta chains were found to be more clonally expanded and to have lower generation probabilities than equally common non-associated chains. According to the authors, the approach could potentially be generalized to other disease states and immunological phenotypes. In a later genetic analysis, fewer N-insertions in productive TCRs were reported among donors in an Asian-associated ancestry cluster than the roughly 700-donor mean. Because counts were too low, some 17 rarely observed V segments, including chromosome 9 orphons, were excluded from the earlier analysis of under 650 of the donors. The classifier was reported to diagnose cytomegalovirus status with high specificity and sensitivity in both the original cohort and the validation cohort. A later analysis found that TCR association rates varied across HLA loci, with DRB1 alleles showing the most associated TCRs and HLA-C alleles the fewest. In the study, 150 to 200 TCR beta chains were listed as associated with cytomegalovirus. Most TCR sequences were seen in very few donors, while some public TCRs were found in many individuals. This cohort had only TCR beta chains sequenced, and the lack of alpha or paired-chain data limited which features could be detected. According to a later analysis, most CMV-associated TCR beta chains appeared to be HLA-restricted, and the HLA associations seemed to be driven largely by CMV exposure. According to a later analysis, parvovirus B19, influenza, CMV and Epstein-Barr virus appeared linked to several top co-occurrence clusters. A few of the identified cytomegalovirus-associated TCR beta chains were confirmed in vitro to be specific for cytomegalovirus antigens. A group of highly shared sequence variants was considered likely to be a technical artifact of the sequencing pipeline. An earlier analysis of approximately 590 of the donors showed that most TCR beta V segments appeared in productive rearrangements either about 87% or about 30% of the time, which broadly matched IMGT annotations. Presence/absence analyses assumed roughly uniform sequencing depth across donors, an assumption that may not hold. Some IMGT-functional V segments, including TRBV6-2 and TRBV6-3, could not be told apart with the 87-base-pair reads, so those segments were excluded. For the cohort, immune exposure information was limited to CMV serostatus. A further reported finding was that TCR beta sequences accurately predicted the HLA-A and HLA-B alleles for most subjects in the first cohort. V-gene and J-gene trimming of TCR beta chains was associated with a missense DCLRE1C variant in a later genetic analysis, and the association was replicated in an independent cohort. Specific HLA alleles were associated with roughly 17,000 TCR beta sequences at a false discovery rate of 0.05 in a later analysis.

Library creation used the immunoSEQ multiplex PCR assay. For the multiplex PCR, a mixture combining 60 forward primers for TCR Vbeta segments and 13 reverse primers for TCR Jbeta segments was used. A multiplex PCR assay on genomic DNA amplified the CDR3 region of rearranged TCR beta genes. The amplified TCR beta libraries were sequenced on the Illumina HiSeq System as 87-base-pair reads. Processing in the source paper ran as follows. Across the 670 or so repertoires, a later analysis counted roughly 84 million unique TCR beta chains, roughly 11 million of which were shared by at least two donors. To remove PCR and sequencing errors, raw reads were error-corrected and collapsed into unique sequences using a nearest-neighbor algorithm that merged closely related sequences. To assign V, D and J gene segments, CDR3 sequences were aligned to IMGT reference sequences. For a sequence to be retained, at least a six-nucleotide match to both a V gene segment and a J gene segment was required. Rearrangements were classified as productive when the CDR3 lacked stop codons and remained in frame with V and J, and all other rearrangements were classified as non-productive. CDR3 was defined by IMGT convention, running from the second conserved V-encoded cysteine to the conserved J-encoded phenylalanine. In an earlier analysis of around 600 of the donors, sequences lacking an unambiguous match to a single V gene segment were excluded. In an earlier analysis of approximately 590 of the donors, a V segment was called functional when productive rearrangements were above 56.7%, and segregating when the standard deviation between donors exceeded 5%. A statistical classification framework was developed to diagnose cytomegalovirus status using the catalog of TCR beta chain sequences. A later analysis assigned V and J genes by comparing TCR nucleotide sequences with IMGT/GENE-DB human TR gene sequences. In a later analysis, CDR3 sequences and most-parsimonious VDJ recombination scenarios were assigned using the TCRdist pipeline. In a later analysis, every TCR beta chain was defined by the combination of its CDR3 amino acid sequence and its V-gene family, and reads without a unique V-gene family were dropped. A later analysis removed several hundred highly shared, low-generation-probability nucleotide sequences to deal with suspected cross-contamination and a sequencing artifact. In a later analysis, a clonal expansion index for each public chain was calculated from normalized within-repertoire ranks of inferred template counts. In a later analysis, generation probabilities were computed with a VDJ recombination model fitted to out-of-frame rearrangements, and the resulting probabilities were checked against IGoR. In a later analysis, TCR-TCR, TCR-HLA and TCR-CMV co-occurrence was scored with hypergeometric tests, and a repertoire-size bias correction was applied to TCR pairs. A later analysis estimated false discovery rates by permuting HLA or CMV assignments 20 times. In a later analysis, co-occurring TCRs were grouped using DBSCAN, and TCRdist sequence similarity was added for clustering within HLA-allele-positive subsets. For co-occurrence clustering, repertoires with fewer than 30,000 or more than 120,000 public chains were excluded, along with four to six repertoires with anomalous nucleotide sharing. TCRdb mirrors the immuneACCESS table, restricted to in-frame sequences. Some clones are absent from its copies; in checked studies, under half trace to an unresolved V gene, and the reason for the others is unknown. V and J calls and clone size follow that table, whereas D and trimming were derived from the DNA. Counted in this sample were tens of thousands of clones; about three quarters of them appeared once. The ten largest clones represent around 10% of the sample.

The cohort comprised 710 or so healthy bone marrow donors. At the time of sampling, all cohort members were nominally healthy, though unrecorded immune exposures were likely present. The donor was CMV seropositive and belonged to the group of 250 to 300 seropositive cohort members. A peripheral blood sample was provided by each donor, and peripheral blood mononuclear cells were used for TCR beta sequencing. The Qiagen DNeasy Blood Extraction Kit was used to extract genomic DNA from the blood cell samples. The source is a woman between 40 and 55 years old in good health and CMV-seropositive. The sequence joins TRBV2 to TRBJ1-4, with TRBD1 identical over 7 junction bases. The specimen was PBMCs. The encoded CDR3 is CASIRGPSNEKLFF. DNA sequence: TGTGCCAGCATTAGGGGGCCTTCTAATGAAAAACTGTTTTTT.